One and the same sample provided the 2 T cell receptor beta chains below, sequenced in a study of blood T cell repertoires in COVID-19 (dated by TCRdb to the early 2020s). The library relied on the immunoSEQ multiplex PCR assay. This immuneACCESS table, as held by TCRdb, lists in-frame sequences with V and J called but not all clones. Of the missing ones, under half trace to an unresolved V gene in checked studies; the others have no known cause. The sample profile shows 390,000 or so clones; 89% of them were found once. The leading ten clones occupy around 2.8% of the sample. Sequenced material: peripheral blood. Receptors were obtained from a woman in her twenties or thirties with COVID-19, enrolled during active disease.

The genes are TRBV29-1 and TRBJ2-5, with D maybe TRBD2 (5 bases). Germline CDR1 reads SQVTM; CDR2 reads ANQGSEA. This CDR3 contains 15 residues. V lost 7 bases and J 1 base, leaving 19 bases between the germline ends. CDR3 amino acids: CSALPGGRVQETQYF. CDR3 in DNA: TGCAGCGCACTCCCCGGTGGGCGGGTCCAAGAGACCCAGTACTTC.

The chain uses TRBV12-3 or TRBV12-4 and TRBJ2-1; possibly TRBD1 for D (5 bases). V shed 8 bases and J shed 9 bases, with 14 bases lying between them. There are 12 residues in the CDR3. This chain's CDR3 is CASGQGHGEQFF. The CDR3 nucleotides read TGTGCCAGCGGCCAGGGCCACGGTGAGCAGTTCTTC.